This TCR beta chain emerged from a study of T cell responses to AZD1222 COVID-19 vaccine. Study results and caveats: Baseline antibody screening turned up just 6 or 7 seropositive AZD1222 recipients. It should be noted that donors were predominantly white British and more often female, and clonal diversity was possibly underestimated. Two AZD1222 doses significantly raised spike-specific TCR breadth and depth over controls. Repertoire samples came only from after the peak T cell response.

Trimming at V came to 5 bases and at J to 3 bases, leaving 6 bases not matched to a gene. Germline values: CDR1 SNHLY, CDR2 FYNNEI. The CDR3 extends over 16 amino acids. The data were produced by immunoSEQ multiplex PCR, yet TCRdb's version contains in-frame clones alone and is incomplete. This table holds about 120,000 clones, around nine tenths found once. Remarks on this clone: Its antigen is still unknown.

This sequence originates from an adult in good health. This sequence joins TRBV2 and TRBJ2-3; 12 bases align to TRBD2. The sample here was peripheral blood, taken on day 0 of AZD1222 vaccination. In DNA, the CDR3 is TGTGCCAGCAGTCTTCGACTAGCGGGGGCTACAGATACGCAGTATTTT. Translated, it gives CASSLRLAGATDTQYF.